This is a list of T cell receptor beta chains from one sample in a study of Ad26.COV2.S vaccination and SARS-CoV-2 variants. The table came from immunoSEQ multiplex PCR; TCRdb's copy has only in-frame clones and leaves some out. The table includes about 480,000 clones, roughly 87% detected once. This specimen was peripheral blood, taken in a trial of Ad26.COV2.S vaccine versus placebo. The receptors originated from a person between 18 and 65 years old who received the Ad26.COV2.S COVID-19 vaccine or a placebo. Each CDR3 is given with its conserved first and last residue. The order of the fields is J gene, V gene, clone size, CDR3 protein. The listing skips clone size in some rows; elsewhere it reads once, few, many or a size class.

J gene: TRBJ2-1; V gene: TRBV27; clone size: many; CDR3 protein: CASGGQNGPRFF
J gene: TRBJ1-1; V gene: TRBV7-9; clone size: -; CDR3 protein: CASSPRTRSITEAFF
J gene: TRBJ2-1; V gene: TRBV4-3; clone size: -; CDR3 protein: CASSQGTSGYNEQFF
J gene: TRBJ2-3; V gene: TRBV7-9; clone size: -; CDR3 protein: CASSLLAETDTQYF
J gene: TRBJ2-3; V gene: TRBV30; clone size: -; CDR3 protein: CAWGVLRTTDTQYF
J gene: TRBJ1-1; V gene: TRBV19; clone size: -; CDR3 protein: CASSIRNTEAFF
J gene: TRBJ2-3; V gene: TRBV6-2/TRBV6-3; clone size: -; CDR3 protein: CASSYVRTGTDTQYF
J gene: TRBJ2-1; V gene: TRBV19; clone size: -; CDR3 protein: CASTPLGTSLHNEQFF
J gene: TRBJ2-7; V gene: TRBV30; clone size: -; CDR3 protein: CACSSGGYEQYF
J gene: TRBJ2-3; V gene: TRBV7-8; clone size: -; CDR3 protein: CASCPRQRPSTDTQYF
J gene: TRBJ1-2; V gene: TRBV27; clone size: -; CDR3 protein: CATSTGGGYGYTF
J gene: TRBJ2-2; V gene: TRBV5-1; clone size: few; CDR3 protein: CASSLSYGELTGELFF
J gene: TRBJ2-3; V gene: TRBV6-1; clone size: -; CDR3 protein: CASSDAGPTTDTQYF
J gene: TRBJ2-7; V gene: TRBV7-6; clone size: once; CDR3 protein: CASSSYRTSGSYEQYF
J gene: TRBJ1-2; V gene: TRBV19; clone size: -; CDR3 protein: CASSRTRGGYTF
J gene: TRBJ2-2; V gene: TRBV19; clone size: -; CDR3 protein: CASSIHQGSGPTGELFF
J gene: TRBJ1-1; V gene: TRBV7-3; clone size: -; CDR3 protein: CASSLKGALTETEAFF
J gene: TRBJ2-7; V gene: TRBV28; clone size: -; CDR3 protein: CASSLGGTLFYEQYF
J gene: TRBJ1-1; V gene: TRBV2; clone size: -; CDR3 protein: CASSVARDRGEAFF
J gene: TRBJ2-5; V gene: TRBV19; clone size: -; CDR3 protein: CASSIGGGAETQYF
J gene: TRBJ1-3; V gene: TRBV4-2; clone size: few; CDR3 protein: CASSQEWDRGGTGNTIYF
J gene: TRBJ1-5; V gene: TRBV19; clone size: -; CDR3 protein: CASSIVQGGWQPQHF
J gene: TRBJ2-5; V gene: TRBV5-1; clone size: -; CDR3 protein: CASRLGGAGETQYF
J gene: TRBJ1-5; V gene: TRBV21-1; clone size: -; CDR3 protein: CASSKGQGSNQPQHF
J gene: TRBJ2-7; V gene: TRBV7-3; clone size: -; CDR3 protein: CASSLRGNPPYEQYF
J gene: TRBJ2-1; V gene: TRBV7-9; clone size: -; CDR3 protein: CASRPRDYGTTGGEQFF
J gene: TRBJ2-3; V gene: TRBV18; clone size: -; CDR3 protein: CASSRDRGLTDTQYF
J gene: TRBJ2-5; V gene: TRBV9; clone size: -; CDR3 protein: CASSPMGETQYF
J gene: TRBJ1-1; V gene: TRBV2; clone size: once; CDR3 protein: CASSELQGAMNTEAFF
J gene: TRBJ2-5; V gene: TRBV19; clone size: -; CDR3 protein: CATQGSGGETQYF
J gene: TRBJ2-3; V gene: TRBV3-1/TRBV3-2; clone size: -; CDR3 protein: CASSQVRGGDTQYF
J gene: TRBJ1-5; V gene: TRBV19; clone size: -; CDR3 protein: CASASTGFQPQHF
J gene: TRBJ1-3; V gene: TRBV28; clone size: -; CDR3 protein: CASSRDRPGNTIYF
J gene: TRBJ2-5; V gene: TRBV12-3/TRBV12-4; clone size: -; CDR3 protein: CASSLVAGETQYF
J gene: TRBJ1-6; V gene: TRBV3-1/TRBV3-2; clone size: -; CDR3 protein: CASKLRTEHSPLHF
J gene: TRBJ2-2; V gene: TRBV11-2; clone size: -; CDR3 protein: CASSLSGENTGELFF
J gene: TRBJ2-7; V gene: TRBV5-1; clone size: -; CDR3 protein: CASSLIPGQRTYEQYF
J gene: TRBJ2-7; V gene: TRBV6-1; clone size: -; CDR3 protein: CASSERKGLAGNNYEQYF
J gene: TRBJ1-2; V gene: TRBV15; clone size: -; CDR3 protein: CATSASGSNYGYTF
J gene: TRBJ1-4; V gene: TRBV7-9; clone size: -; CDR3 protein: CASSPLAGVGEKLFF
J gene: TRBJ2-5; V gene: TRBV29-1; clone size: -; CDR3 protein: CSVTTPTGRVETQYF
J gene: TRBJ2-7; V gene: TRBV11-3; clone size: -; CDR3 protein: CASSRGEAPYEQYF
J gene: TRBJ2-4; V gene: TRBV5-1; clone size: -; CDR3 protein: CASREGNIQYF
J gene: TRBJ1-2; V gene: TRBV6-5; clone size: -; CDR3 protein: CASTEGAHYGYTF
J gene: TRBJ2-1; V gene: TRBV5-1; clone size: -; CDR3 protein: CASTAVAGSYNEQFF
J gene: TRBJ1-2; V gene: TRBV5-1; clone size: -; CDR3 protein: CASSSTHSNYGYTF
J gene: TRBJ2-2; V gene: TRBV19; clone size: once; CDR3 protein: CASWDRGRGELFF
J gene: TRBJ1-2; V gene: TRBV30; clone size: -; CDR3 protein: CAWSVSVTAVSNYGYTF
J gene: TRBJ2-1; V gene: TRBV28; clone size: -; CDR3 protein: CASVLAGVNNEQFF
J gene: TRBJ1-3; V gene: TRBV4-1; clone size: many; CDR3 protein: CASSQDSPGNTIYF
J gene: TRBJ2-5; V gene: TRBV20-1; clone size: -; CDR3 protein: CSARGGRAQYF